The 22 T cell receptor beta chains below all came from one sample that was sequenced in a study of T cell responses to AZD1222 COVID-19 vaccine. TCRdb keeps only in-frame clones here, not all; method: immunoSEQ multiplex PCR. The sample yields over 110,000 clones, around 93% seen once. The sample in question was peripheral blood, obtained on day 0 of AZD1222 vaccination. These receptors were obtained from an adult in good health.

The genes are TRBV25-1 and TRBJ2-7, with D perhaps matching TRBD1 or TRBD2 (6 bases each). Germline V gene data show CDR1 as MGHDK and CDR2 as SYGVNS. V gave up 7 bases and J gave up 7 bases, with 17 bases separating them. This CDR3 has 13 residues. CDR3 in DNA: TGTGCCAGCACCCCATGGGGGGCCGGGGAGCAGTACTTC. It encodes CASTPWGAGEQYF.

The rearrangement uses TRBV12-5 and TRBJ1-1; a weak D match, TRBD1 (5 bases). The germline V gene encodes CDR1 LGHNT and CDR2 FRNRAP. The CDR3 is made up of 16 amino acids. Trimming shortened V by 2 bases and J by 0 bases, and 13 bases separated the two germline ends. CDR3 in DNA: TGTGCTAGTGGTTTGCCCCGACAGAACATGAACACTGAAGCTTTCTTT. Translated, it gives CASGLPRQNMNTEAFF.

This CDR3 reads CASSSAPDSGNTIYF. The CDR3 DNA reads as TGTGCCAGCAGCTCAGCCCCGGACTCTGGAAACACCATATATTTT. This sequence joins TRBV11-3 and TRBJ1-3, with D hard to call. Trimming stripped 4 bases from V and 0 bases from J, with 10 bases between. The length of the CDR3 is 15 residues. Germline assignment: CDR1 SGHNT and CDR2 YENEEA.

The gene calls are TRBV6-5 and TRBJ2-7; weak D call: TRBD1 (5 bases). The V end lost 6 bases, the J end lost 3 bases, and 9 bases lay between the germline ends. This CDR3 has 12 residues. The germline gives CDR1 MNHEY, CDR2 SVGAGI. The DNA for the CDR3 is TGTGCCAGCAGGACAGAAATCTACGAGCAGTACTTC. Translated, it gives CASRTEIYEQYF.

The rearrangement uses TRBV19 and TRBJ2-3; 7 bases are shared with TRBD1. The CDR3 is 14 amino acids. Germline loops: CDR1 LNHDA, CDR2 SQIVND (reference sequence). J gave up 3 bases and V 5 bases, and 5 bases lay outside the gene matches. CDR3 sequence (DNA): TGTGCCAGTAGTCTCCGACAGGGTACAGATACGCAGTATTTT. Translation: CASSLRQGTDTQYF.

This chain uses TRBV7-3 with TRBJ2-1; 10 positions agree with TRBD2. This CDR3 has 17 amino acids. The junction had 10 bases not matched to a gene; V was cut back by 3 bases and J by 5 bases. Looked up from germline, CDR1 is SGHTA and CDR2 is FQGTGA. CDR3 nucleotides: TGTGCCAGCAGCTTCATTCAAGCGGGGGGGATGGACAATGAGCAGTTCTTC. Translated, it gives CASSFIQAGGMDNEQFF.

The chain employs TRBV6-5 and TRBJ1-5, with 10 positions matching TRBD1. Germline CDR1 and CDR2: MNHEY and SVGAGI. The CDR3 spans 15 residues. With V trimmed by 7 bases and J by 7 bases, 10 bases remained unmatched. The CDR3 protein is CASNSGDRGWQPQHF. The CDR3 nucleotides read TGTGCCAGCAATTCGGGGGACAGGGGTTGGCAGCCCCAGCATTTT.

The rearrangement uses TRBV9 and TRBJ2-1, with D possibly being TRBD2 (6 bases). CDR3 length: 14 amino acids. Germline V CDR1 and CDR2: SGDLS, YYNGEE. V shed 4 bases and J shed 6 bases, with 14 bases lying between them. The CDR3 region has the DNA TGTGCCAGCAGCCCAACCCGGGGGATCAATGAGCAGTTCTTC. This translates into CASSPTRGINEQFF. The full variable domain, in which reference TRBV9 and TRBJ2-1 provide the parts outside the CDR3, is DSGVTQTPKHLITATGQRVTLRCSPRSGDLSVYWYQQSLDQGLQFLIQYYNGEERAKGNILERFSAQQFPDLHSELNLSSLELGDSALYFCASSPTRGINEQFFGPGTRLTVL.

The J gene is TRBJ2-1, the V gene TRBV9, with TRBD2 identical over 10 bases. Trimming at V came to 4 bases and at J to 10 bases, leaving 14 bases not matched to a gene. From germline, CDR1 is SGDLS and CDR2 YYNGEE. The CDR3 runs to 16 residues. The CDR3 loop reads CASSIRGTSEPEEQFF. CDR3 in DNA: TGTGCCAGCAGCATCCGCGGGACTAGCGAACCGGAAGAGCAGTTCTTC.

The chain is built from TRBV6-2 or TRBV6-3 and TRBJ2-3; D possibly matches TRBD1 or TRBD2 (7 bases each). Germline V CDR1 and CDR2: MNHEY, SVGEGT. CDR3 length: 16 residues. V shed 2 bases and J shed 5 bases, with 17 bases lying between them. The CDR3 DNA reads TGTGCCAGCAGTTACCAGGGGGGGGGCCGGTTAGATACGCAGTATTTT. Protein sequence: CASSYQGGGRLDTQYF.

The chain recombines TRBV2 with TRBJ1-6; TRBD1 matches at 7 bases. Germline V lookup: CDR1 SNHLY, CDR2 FYNNEI. This CDR3 region has 14 residues. J gave up 0 bases and V 8 bases, and 1 base lay outside the gene matches. CDR3 amino acids: CASGDSSYNSPLHF. The DNA of the CDR3 is TGTGCCAGCGGGGACAGCTCCTATAATTCACCCCTCCACTTT.

This clone was detected once. The rearrangement links TRBV7-9 to TRBJ2-7; D gene uncertain. Between the trimmed V and J ends, which lost 4 bases and 0 bases, there was a span of 7 bases. CDR1 is SEHNR, CDR2 FQNEAQ, per germline (reference sequence). There are 13 residues in the CDR3. CDR3 in DNA: TGTGCCAGCAGCTACCCTAGCTCCTACGAGCAGTACTTC. Protein sequence: CASSYPSSYEQYF.

The chain has TRBV2 and TRBJ2-7; 8 bases align to TRBD1. Germline V gene sequence: CDR1 SNHLY, CDR2 FYNNEI. The CDR3 has 13 amino acids. The ends lost 10 bases at V and 2 bases at J; junction bases unmatched: 7. CDR3 region: CATTTGGTYEQYF. The DNA of the CDR3 is TGTGCCACCACAACAGGGGGAACCTACGAGCAGTACTTC. The complete variable domain, with remaining parts taken from reference TRBV2 and TRBJ2-7, reads EPEVTQTPSHQVTQMGQEVILRCVPISNHLYFYWYRQILGQKVEFLVSFYNNEISEKSEIFDDQFSVERPDGSNFTLKIRSTKLEDSAMYFCATTTGGTYEQYFGPGTRLTVT.

The chain couples TRBV5-1 to TRBJ2-3; 7 nucleotides match TRBD1. The CDR3 sequence is 15 residues long. Germline trimming cut 4 bases from V and 1 base from J; bases unmatched to any gene: 6. CDR1 is SGHRS, CDR2 YFSETQ, per germline. The CDR3 loop is CASSPQGERTDTQYF. The CDR3 DNA is TGCGCCAGCAGCCCCCAGGGGGAACGCACAGATACGCAGTATTTT.

V gene TRBV3-1 (or the pseudogene TRBV3-2) combines with J gene TRBJ2-4; D gene ambiguous. The length of the CDR3 is 13 residues. Looked up from germline, CDR1 is LGHDT and CDR2 is YNNKEL (reference sequence). V shed 0 bases and J shed 10 bases, with 10 bases lying between them. This chain's CDR3 is CASSQDRLNIQYF. CDR3 bases: TGTGCCAGCAGCCAAGATCGTTTAAATATTCAGTACTTC.

The chain combines TRBV7-8 with TRBJ1-3; no clear D gene. There are 15 residues in the CDR3. CDR1 is SGHVS and CDR2 is FQNEAQ in the germline V gene. Trimming cost V 3 bases and J 0 bases, with 9 bases left between them. Here the CDR3 DNA reads TGTGCCAGCAGCTTGACGACTCTCTCTGGAAACACCATATATTTT. It codes for CASSLTTLSGNTIYF.

The gene calls are TRBV7-2 and TRBJ2-5, with 12 nucleotides matching TRBD2. CDR1 is SGHTA, CDR2 FQGNSA, per germline. V dropped 3 bases and J dropped 5; count of bases not matched to a gene: 10. The CDR3 has 17 amino acids. This CDR3 reads CASSLWTSGAGGETQYF. As DNA, the CDR3 is TGTGCCAGCAGCTTGTGGACTAGCGGGGCTGGTGGGGAGACCCAGTACTTC.

The chain links TRBV29-1 to TRBJ2-7; TRBD2 matches 7 bases. Losses at the gene ends were 4 bases for V and 2 bases for J; bases not matched to a gene: 8. The CDR3 consists of 14 residues. Germline lookup yields CDR1 SQVTM and CDR2 ANQGSEA. The CDR3 loop reads CSVGARGLAYEQYF. The CDR3 nucleotides are TGCAGCGTTGGGGCCCGCGGACTAGCCTACGAGCAGTACTTC.

The chain couples TRBV4-1 to TRBJ1-3, with D perhaps TRBD1 (6 bases). CDR3 size: 14 residues. V lost 4 bases to trimming and J lost 1 base, with 8 bases between them. Germline CDR1 is MGHRA and CDR2 is YSYEKL. CDR3 protein: CASSLTGSGNTIYF. DNA of the CDR3: TGCGCCAGCAGCCTAACAGGGTCTGGAAACACCATATATTTT.

CDR3 bases: TGTGCCAGCAGTGACTCCGGCAGCAATCAGCCCCAGCATTTT. Protein: CASSDSGSNQPQHF. The chain employs TRBV6-4 and TRBJ1-5; D not certain. Germline CDR1 reads MRHNA; CDR2 reads SNTAGT. The V end was cut by 0 bases, the J end by 1 base, with 4 bases between. The CDR3 sequence is 14 residues long.

The genes are TRBV28 and TRBJ1-1; D remains unclear. Per germline, CDR1 MDHEN and CDR2 SYDVKM. This CDR3 comprises 13 residues. Trimming took 8 bases from V and 0 from J, leaving 10 bases between them. The CDR3, as DNA: TGTGCCAGCCGGAACGGAGTGAACACTGAAGCTTTCTTT. The encoded protein is CASRNGVNTEAFF.

The chain joins TRBV7-2 to TRBJ1-4; D possibly corresponds to TRBD1 (6 bases). Per germline, CDR1 SGHTA and CDR2 FQGNSA. The V and J ends lost 5 bases and 5 bases respectively, with 15 bases between them. The CDR3 has 15 amino acids. The CDR3 nucleotides are TGTGCCAGCAGCCCAATCGACAGGCGGAATGAAAAACTGTTTTTT. Translated, it gives CASSPIDRRNEKLFF.